What follows describes a single T cell receptor beta chain. Antigen: not known. This entry belongs to a study of brain metastases from non-small cell lung cancer. The study's findings and limits: T-cell infiltration was lower in brain metastases than primaries (P < 0.001). TCR repertoires overlapped largely between brain metastases and matched primaries.

Libraries were prepared by immunoSEQ multiplex PCR; TCRdb keeps only in-frame clonotypes and omits some of them. The sample yields about 2,700 clones, approximately 80% seen once. CDR1 is SGHRS, CDR2 YFSETQ, per germline. After removal of 6 bases from V and 6 bases from J, the junction contained 14 bases not matched to a gene. This CDR3 is built from 17 residues. Sequencing was done on a sample of primary lung tumor tissue. V is TRBV5-1 and J is TRBJ2-1; 11 bases fit TRBD2. This receptor was taken from a donor aged 40 or over with non-small cell lung cancer. CDR3 sequence reads: CASTPRLSGRAANEQFF. The CDR3 coding sequence is TGCGCCAGCACACCACGACTTAGCGGGAGGGCCGCCAATGAGCAGTTCTTC.